The TCR beta chain described here comes from a study of technical replicates of blood from a few donors. Sequencing used immunoSEQ multiplex PCR; TCRdb keeps in-frame clones, though not all of them. The table has 75,000 to 95,000 clones, roughly 94% seen once; the top ten hold roughly 0.25%. Trimming cost V 2 bases and J 9 bases, with 11 bases left between them. The CDR3 spans 13 residues. The germline V gene encodes CDR1 SGHAT and CDR2 FQNNGV. The sample consisted of T cells isolated from PBMCs. The V gene is TRBV11-2, the J gene TRBJ2-1, with D possibly being TRBD2 (7 bases). This sequence was found in a human donor in good health. The CDR3 DNA follows: TGTGCCAGCAGCTTAACCGGGGGGCGTGAGCAGTTCTTC. Protein product: CASSLTGGREQFF.